These 20 T cell receptor beta chains originate from one sample sequenced in a study of blood T cells in healthy people across ages. Using a J-beta primer mix together with a sample-barcoded 5' primer, a second PCR was run for about 6 to 12 cycles. TCRdb reprocessed the 5' RACE reads via MiXCR and lists one record per CDR3 protein. Of some 940,000 distinct CDR3 sequences listed, just under 30% were seen once; the top ten hold more than 8.5%. These data also featured in a second study, about T cells of mothers and their children.

Sequencing was carried out using blood. The receptors here all came from a woman aged 40 to 50 in good health.

This clonotype was seen only a few times. The rearrangement uses TRBV11-2 and TRBJ1-1, with D possibly being TRBD1 (5 bases). This CDR3 spans 14 amino acids. The germline gives CDR1 SGHAT, CDR2 FQNNGV. The V gene lost 5 bases and the J gene lost 1 base, with 11 bases spanning the gap. The DNA of the CDR3 is TGTGCCAGCAGCCCGGGACCGGAGAACACTGAAGCTTTCTTT. It translates to CASSPGPENTEAFF. The entire variable domain, with the rest obtained from reference TRBV11-2 and TRBJ1-1, is as follows: EAGVAQSPRYKIIEKRQSVAFWCNPISGHATLYWYQQILGQGPKLLIQFQNNGVVDDSQLPKDRFSAERLKGVDSTLKIQPAKLEDSAVYLCASSPGPENTEAFFGQGTRLTVV.

Concerning this clonotype: The junction shows a germline mismatch at one end, possibly a read error. This rearrangement joins TRBV20-1 to TRBJ2-5; 8 bases line up with TRBD2. This CDR3 comprises 15 residues. Germline V gene data show CDR1 as DFQATT and CDR2 as SNEGSKA (reference sequence). As DNA, the CDR3 is TGCAGTGCTCGAGACGCCGGGACTAGCCAAGAGACCCAGTACTTC. This sequence encodes CSARDAGTSQETQYF.

The V gene is TRBV28, the J gene TRBJ1-2; weak D call: TRBD1 (6 bases). V was trimmed by 6 bases and J by 8 bases, leaving 22 bases between them. This CDR3 spans 15 amino acids. Germline V gene data show CDR1 as MDHEN and CDR2 as SYDVKM. CDR3 amino acids: CASRPSGTRSGGYTF. CDR3 sequence (DNA): TGTGCCAGCAGACCCTCCGGGACACGGAGCGGAGGCTACACCTTC.

This clonotype was found a few times. The rearrangement joins TRBV19 to TRBJ2-2; 11 bases are shared with TRBD2. CDR3 length: 19 amino acids. Trimming at V came to 5 bases and at J to 0 bases, leaving 11 bases not matched to a gene. CDR1 and CDR2 from the germline V gene are LNHDA and SQIVND (reference sequence). The CDR3 region has the DNA TGTGCCAGTAGTGCCAGCCACGGGACTAGCGGATCGAACACCGGGGAGCTGTTTTTT. Translated, it gives CASSASHGTSGSNTGELFF.

This clonotype showed up just a few times. This rearrangement joins TRBV6-2 or TRBV6-3 to TRBJ2-1; 12 nucleotides line up with TRBD2. This CDR3 contains 14 residues. Germline V CDR1 and CDR2: MNHEY, SVGEGT. V trimming: 8 bases; J trimming: 6 bases; junction bases outside the gene matches: 5. The CDR3 region has the DNA TGTGCCAGCCGGACTAGCGGGGCCCTCAATGAGCAGTTCTTC. Translated: CASRTSGALNEQFF.

This clonotype was seen only a few times. The J gene is TRBJ1-1, the V gene TRBV20-1; D gene ambiguous. Trimming shortened V by 0 bases and J by 3 bases, and 17 bases separated the two germline ends. The CDR3 loop spans 16 amino acids. Looked up from germline, CDR1 is DFQATT and CDR2 is SNEGSKA (reference sequence). In DNA form, the CDR3 reads TGCAGTGCTAGAGATTATGTCCGGGGAGCGGACACTGAAGCTTTCTTT. Its translation: CSARDYVRGADTEAFF.

This chain joins TRBV27 and TRBJ1-2; 9 positions match TRBD1. The CDR3 totals 17 residues. With 6 bases clipped from V and 4 bases from J, the junction kept 15 bases outside the gene matches. The V gene's germline CDR1 is MNHEY and CDR2 SMNVEV (reference sequence). CDR3 sequence (DNA): TGTGCCAGCAGCACCGGACAGGGGCGCGGGATTCTCTATGGCTACACCTTC. This sequence encodes CASSTGQGRGILYGYTF.

This clonotype has only a few counts. The chain is built from TRBV18 and TRBJ2-4; D remains unclear. The J call is in doubt because the DNA end fits TRBJ2-7 better. This CDR3 region has 15 residues. The germline V gene encodes CDR1 KGHSH and CDR2 LQKENI. The CDR3 reads CASSLRQTLNYEQYF. For the CDR3, the DNA is TGTGCCAGCTCACTTCGCCAAACCTTAAATTACGAGCAGTACTTC.

V is TRBV27 and J is TRBJ1-2; 8 bases align to TRBD1. This CDR3 comprises 16 residues. V trimming: 6 bases; J trimming: 2 bases; junction bases outside the gene matches: 11. Germline V CDR1 and CDR2: MNHEY, SMNVEV (reference sequence). The DNA of the CDR3 is TGTGCCAGCAGACCCCTCGACAGGGGCTTGAACTATGGCTACACCTTC. Translation gives CASRPLDRGLNYGYTF.

The chain joins TRBV7-9 to TRBJ2-5; the D is unclear. This CDR3 is 13 amino acids long. V gave up 5 bases and J gave up 11 bases, with 18 bases separating them. Germline assignment: CDR1 SEHNR and CDR2 FQNEAQ (reference sequence). The CDR3 spells CASSRLGAYVQYF. CDR3 DNA sequence: TGTGCCAGCAGCCGCCTGGGCGCCTACGTGCAGTACTTC. Using reference TRBV7-9 and TRBJ2-5 for the parts outside the CDR3, the full variable domain is DTGVSQNPRHKITKRGQNVTFRCDPISEHNRLYWYRQTLGQGPEFLTYFQNEAQLEKSRLLSDRFSAERPKGSFSTLEIQRTEQGDSAMYLCASSRLGAYVQYFGPGTRLLVL.

This clonotype was seen only a few times. V usage is TRBV24-1 and J usage is TRBJ2-7; D tentatively reads TRBD1 or TRBD2 (5 bases each). This CDR3 is built from 13 residues. Germline CDR1 and CDR2: KGHDR and SFDVKD. The V gene lost 5 bases and the J gene lost 1 base, with 8 bases spanning the gap. In DNA form, the CDR3 reads TGTGCCACCAGTGCGGGGCGGTCCTACGAGCAGTACTTC. It specifies CATSAGRSYEQYF.

This clonotype was detected many times. This chain links TRBV14 with TRBJ2-1, with a tentative D call TRBD2 (5 bases). V dropped 2 bases and J dropped 4 bases, with 12 bases sitting between them. Germline-derived CDR1 and CDR2 are SGHDN and FVKESK. The CDR3 length is 15 residues. CDR3 in amino acids: CASSQSFEGYNEQFF. CDR3 bases: TGTGCCAGCAGCCAAAGTTTTGAGGGTTACAATGAGCAGTTCTTC.

Comments on this clonotype: At one boundary the junction diverges from the germline segment, which might be a read error. The rearrangement links TRBV4-1 to TRBJ2-1; unclear D gene. The CDR3 totals 15 residues. Germline CDR1 reads MGHRA; CDR2 reads YSYEKL. The CDR3 here is CASSPQSWSYNEQLF. The CDR3 region has the DNA TGCGCCAGCAGCCCTCAGAGTTGGTCCTACAATGAGCAGCTCTTC.

This clonotype was seen at least ten times. The rearrangement links TRBV20-1 to TRBJ2-7, with TRBD1 identical over 7 bases. The germline CDR1 and CDR2 sequences are DFQATT and SNEGSKA (reference sequence). The CDR3 is 13 amino acids. Trimming cost V 5 bases and J 0 bases; bases outside gene matches: 4. The CDR3 spells CSASQGISYEQYF. CDR3 DNA sequence: TGCAGTGCTTCACAGGGGATCTCCTACGAGCAGTACTTC.

The chain employs TRBV4-3 and TRBJ2-7; tentative D call: TRBD2 (6 bases). This CDR3 is 14 amino acids long. Per germline, CDR1 LGHNA and CDR2 YSLEER. The V gene lost 4 bases and the J gene lost 4 bases, with 14 bases spanning the gap. The CDR3 reads CASSPGSRGYEQYF. The DNA of the CDR3 is TGCGCCAGCAGCCCGGGTTCCCGGGGGTACGAGCAGTACTTC.

About this clonotype itself: This could be a read error, since a much larger clone is one nucleotide away. This chain's CDR3 is CATSSSWRQQYNEQYF. The CDR3 DNA reads TGTGCCACCAGCAGCTCCTGGAGGCAACAATACAATGAGCAGTACTTC. The chain recombines TRBV15 with TRBJ2-1; possibly TRBD2 for D (5 bases). TRBJ2-7 explains the end of the DNA better; the J call may be wrong. The CDR3 loop spans 16 amino acids. Looked up from germline, CDR1 is LNHNV and CDR2 is YYDKDF (reference sequence).

This clonotype was counted many times. The J gene is TRBJ2-1, the V gene TRBV12-5, with 7 positions matching TRBD1. This CDR3 region has 12 residues. Trimming removed 5 bases from V and 9 bases from J; junction bases left unmatched: 4. Germline V gene data show CDR1 as LGHNT and CDR2 as FRNRAP. CDR3 in DNA: TGTGCTAGTGGTCAGGGGGTGGGTGAGCAGTTCTTC. As protein: CASGQGVGEQFF.

The chain recombines TRBV27 with TRBJ2-7, with a possible D match to TRBD2 (5 bases). Per the germline V gene, CDR1 is MNHEY and CDR2 is SMNVEV (reference sequence). There are 14 residues in the CDR3. Trimming took 7 bases from V and 0 from J, leaving 13 bases between them. The CDR3 nucleotides read TGTGCCAGCACCCATAGCGTCAGCTCCTACGAGCAGTACTTC. Its protein product is CASTHSVSSYEQYF.

This clonotype was counted once. The rearrangement uses TRBV7-9 and TRBJ2-5; maybe TRBD1 (5 bases). With 5 bases removed from V and 3 bases from J, the gap between germline ends came to 25 bases. The germline V gene has CDR1 SEHNR and CDR2 FQNEAQ (reference sequence). CDR3 size: 18 residues. The CDR3 loop is CASSPFHRQLFFEETQYF. Written as DNA, the CDR3 is TGTGCCAGCAGCCCATTCCACCGACAGCTTTTTTTTGAAGAGACCCAGTACTTC.

This clonotype occurred many times. The rearrangement uses TRBV3-1 and TRBJ2-5; 7 bases agree with TRBD2. The CDR3 has 15 amino acids. V dropped 2 bases and J dropped 2; count of bases not matched to a gene: 5. Germline V gene data show CDR1 as LGHDT and CDR2 as YNNKEL (reference sequence). This chain's CDR3 is CASSQPPGLQETQYF. CDR3 DNA sequence: TGTGCCAGCAGCCAACCACCGGGACTACAAGAGACCCAGTACTTC.